The present T cell receptor beta chain was sequenced within a study of blood T cell repertoires in COVID-19. Overall study: Samples taken during acute and convalescent COVID-19 were collected in the United States, Italy and Spain.

Original analysis: Amplification with reference gene primers provided the estimates of nucleated cell counts. Profiled with immunoSEQ multiplex PCR; TCRdb holds only in-frame clones, not every one. V and J calls plus clone size are reproduced from that table; the DNA served to infer D and trimming. Of 350,000 or so clones listed, 80% to 90% are singletons. Trimming took 2 bases from V and 3 from J; bases not matched to a gene: 6. CDR1 and CDR2 (germline): SGDLS, YYNGEE. The CDR3 runs 16 residues. The chain couples TRBV9 to TRBJ1-2; 11 bases fit TRBD1. The material sequenced was PBMCs or T cells enriched from blood (not recorded which). The clonotype was recovered from a woman between 40 and 50 years old with acute COVID-19. The CDR3 is CASSVALGQGDYGYTF. The CDR3 region has the DNA TGTGCCAGCAGCGTCGCATTGGGACAGGGGGACTATGGCTACACCTTC.